One and the same sample provided the 15 T cell receptor beta chains below, sequenced in a study of PD-1 blockade in mismatch repair-deficient tumors. Assay used: immunoSEQ multiplex PCR; TCRdb lists only in-frame clones, some missing. The sample lists approximately 79,000 clones, about 82% occurring once. This specimen consisted of peripheral blood, obtained 44 weeks after starting pembrolizumab. Every receptor here comes from an adult with mismatch repair-deficient cancer.

The chain uses TRBV7-2 and TRBJ1-3, with D possibly matching TRBD1 (5 bases). Looked up from germline, CDR1 is SGHTA and CDR2 is FQGNSA. The CDR3 sequence is 17 residues long. Trimming shortened V by 2 bases and J by 0 bases, and 14 bases separated the two germline ends. CDR3 DNA: TGTGCCAGCAGCTTAAATGGGGGTCTCCGCTCTGGAAACACCATATATTTT. Its protein is CASSLNGGLRSGNTIYF.

The V call is TRBV5-5, the J call TRBJ2-1; D gene ambiguous. This CDR3 is 18 amino acids long. V lost 3 bases, J lost 4 bases, and 23 bases lay in between. CDR1 and CDR2 (germline): SGHKS, YYEKEE (reference sequence). This chain's CDR3 is CASSSLPASLALYNEQFF. The CDR3 nucleotides are TGTGCCAGCAGCTCCCTTCCGGCTAGTTTGGCCCTTTACAATGAGCAGTTCTTC. Filled out from reference TRBV5-5 and TRBJ2-1, the complete variable domain reads DAGVTQSPTHLIKTRGQQVTLRCSPISGHKSVSWYQQVLGQGPQFIFQYYEKEERGRGNFPDRFSARQFPNYSSELNVNALLLGDSALYLCASSSLPASLALYNEQFFGPGTRLTVL.

The V call is TRBV5-4, the J call TRBJ1-2; possible D gene TRBD1, 6 bases. The length of the CDR3 is 14 residues. The V and J ends lost 4 bases and 4 bases respectively, with 14 bases between them. Germline V lookup: CDR1 SGHNT, CDR2 YYREEE (reference sequence). The CDR3 nucleotides read TGTGCCAGCAGCCAGGGGTCGGACGTCTATGGCTACACCTTC. This translates into CASSQGSDVYGYTF.

The chain links TRBV6-1 to TRBJ2-3, with a tentative D call TRBD2 (6 bases). V lost 0 bases and J 6 bases, leaving 13 bases between the germline ends. Germline V gene data show CDR1 as MNHNS and CDR2 as SASEGT. The CDR3 contains 15 residues. The CDR3 nucleotides are TGTGCCAGCAGTGAAGCGCCTACACGGGGGGATACGCAGTATTTT. It specifies CASSEAPTRGDTQYF.

V usage is TRBV7-2 and J usage is TRBJ2-7; D unclear. Germline assignment: CDR1 SGHTA and CDR2 FQGNSA. The CDR3 totals 13 residues. V lost 1 base to trimming and J lost 0 bases, with 4 bases between them. In nucleotides, the CDR3 is TGTGCCAGCAGCTTAGACAGCTCCTACGAGCAGTACTTC. Protein product: CASSLDSSYEQYF. Using reference TRBV7-2 and TRBJ2-7 for the parts outside the CDR3, the full variable domain is GAGVSQSPSNKVTEKGKDVELRCDPISGHTALYWYRQSLGQGLEFLIYFQGNSAPDKSGLPSDRFSAERTGGSVSTLTIQRTQQEDSAVYLCASSLDSSYEQYFGPGTRLTVT.

The chain links TRBV10-1 to TRBJ2-5, with D unclear. V gave up 7 bases and J gave up 0 bases, with 9 bases separating them. The CDR3 is 13 residues long. Germline loops: CDR1 WNHNN, CDR2 SYGVQD (reference sequence). CDR3 in amino acids: CASTLTNQETQYF. Here the CDR3 DNA reads TGCGCCAGCACCCTGACGAACCAAGAGACCCAGTACTTC.

This clone showed up just once. This rearrangement joins TRBV6-5 to TRBJ2-7, with D perhaps TRBD1 (5 bases). CDR1 is MNHEY, CDR2 SVGAGI, per germline. The CDR3 is made up of 16 amino acids. V lost 2 bases, J lost 0 bases, and 14 bases lay in between. The CDR3 here is CASSYGWGLSSYEQYF. Written as DNA, the CDR3 is TGTGCCAGCAGTTACGGGTGGGGCCTTAGCTCCTACGAGCAGTACTTC.

The V call is TRBV28, the J call TRBJ1-5; D ambiguous. CDR1 and CDR2 (germline): MDHEN, SYDVKM. This CDR3 comprises 13 residues. V was pared by 5 bases and J by 4 bases, with 9 bases between. The CDR3 protein is CASSMTPNQPQHF. As DNA, the CDR3 is TGTGCCAGCAGTATGACCCCAAATCAGCCCCAGCATTTT.

The J gene is TRBJ2-7, the V gene TRBV27; no clear D gene. CDR3 size: 12 residues. CDR1 is MNHEY, CDR2 SMNVEV, per germline (reference sequence). V lost 8 bases and J lost 7, with 15 bases in between. As DNA, the CDR3 is TGTGCCAGCGGCCAGGTACGCCTTGAGCAGTACTTC. This gives the protein CASGQVRLEQYF.

The V gene is TRBV28, the J gene TRBJ2-7; TRBD2 agrees at 13 bases. With 2 bases clipped from V and 7 bases from J, the junction kept 5 bases outside the gene matches. CDR3 size: 15 residues. The germline V gene encodes CDR1 MDHEN and CDR2 SYDVKM. In nucleotides, the CDR3 is TGTGCCAGCAGTTTAGGGACTAGCGGGAAACCGGAGCAGTACTTC. Encoded protein: CASSLGTSGKPEQYF.

V gene TRBV4-2 combines with J gene TRBJ1-5; a possible D gene is TRBD1 (5 bases). The CDR3 is made up of 18 amino acids. V lost 0 bases to trimming and J lost 2 bases, with 17 bases between them. Looked up from germline, CDR1 is LGHNA and CDR2 is YNFKEQ. Here the CDR3 DNA reads TGTGCCAGCAGCCAAGATGATGTCGGGGGATGGGGCAATCAGCCCCAGCATTTT. Encoded protein: CASSQDDVGGWGNQPQHF.

This chain joins TRBV5-1 and TRBJ1-1; 9 positions agree with TRBD1. The V gene end was trimmed by 3 bases and the J gene end by 4 bases; junction bases not matched to a gene: 10. The CDR3 length is 16 residues. Germline CDR1 reads SGHRS; CDR2 reads YFSETQ. DNA of the CDR3: TGCGCCAGCAGCTCGGCTCGGGACAGGGCGGGCACTGAAGCTTTCTTT. This sequence encodes CASSSARDRAGTEAFF.

This clone turned up a few times. V and J are TRBV28 and TRBJ2-7; 14 bases match TRBD2. Germline CDR1 reads MDHEN; CDR2 reads SYDVKM. J lost 5 bases, V lost 5 bases, and 5 bases had no gene match. The CDR3 is 15 residues long. DNA for the CDR3: TGTGCCAGCAGTCCGGGGACTAGCGGGAGCGACGAGCAGTACTTC. Encoded protein: CASSPGTSGSDEQYF.

The V call is TRBV6-4, the J call TRBJ2-3, with D unclear. The CDR3 extends over 19 amino acids. V dropped 3 bases and J dropped 2 bases, with 24 bases sitting between them. CDR1 and CDR2 (germline): MRHNA, SNTAGT. The CDR3 reads CASSETHLPVPRPTDTQYF. The DNA for the CDR3 is TGTGCCAGCAGTGAAACCCATCTGCCGGTTCCGCGCCCCACAGATACGCAGTATTTT.

The chain employs TRBV6-1 and TRBJ2-7, with D maybe TRBD1 (5 bases). This CDR3 region has 15 residues. V was clipped by 2 bases and J by 0 bases, with 11 bases between them. Germline CDR1 and CDR2: MNHNS and SASEGT. CDR3 DNA sequence: TGTGCCAGCAGTGAAAGGGGCCTTAGCTCCTACGAGCAGTACTTC. This codes for CASSERGLSSYEQYF.